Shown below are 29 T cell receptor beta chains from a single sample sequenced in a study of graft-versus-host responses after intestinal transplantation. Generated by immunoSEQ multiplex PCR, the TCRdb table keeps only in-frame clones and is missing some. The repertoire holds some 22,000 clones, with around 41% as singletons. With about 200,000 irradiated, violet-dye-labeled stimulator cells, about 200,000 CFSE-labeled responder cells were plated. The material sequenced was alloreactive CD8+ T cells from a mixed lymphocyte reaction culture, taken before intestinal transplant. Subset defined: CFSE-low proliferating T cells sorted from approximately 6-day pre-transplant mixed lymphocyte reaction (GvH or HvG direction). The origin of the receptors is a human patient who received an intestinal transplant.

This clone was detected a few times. The CDR3 region is CASSGPTRIHFF. The CDR3 DNA sequence: TGTGCCAGCAGCGGCCCGACTAGGATCCACTTCTTC. V gene TRBV5-8 combines with J gene TRBJ2-1, with D possibly matching TRBD2 (6 bases). The germline CDR1 and CDR2 sequences are SGHTS and YDEGEE. The length of the CDR3 is 12 residues. The V end lost 4 bases, the J end lost 16 bases, and 18 bases lay between the germline ends.

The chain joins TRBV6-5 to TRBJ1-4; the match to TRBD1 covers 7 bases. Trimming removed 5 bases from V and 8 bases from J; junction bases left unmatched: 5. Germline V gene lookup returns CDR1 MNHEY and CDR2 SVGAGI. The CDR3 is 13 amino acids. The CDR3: CASSRQGGEKLFF. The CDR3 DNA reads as TGTGCCAGCAGTAGACAGGGCGGGGAAAAACTGTTTTTT.

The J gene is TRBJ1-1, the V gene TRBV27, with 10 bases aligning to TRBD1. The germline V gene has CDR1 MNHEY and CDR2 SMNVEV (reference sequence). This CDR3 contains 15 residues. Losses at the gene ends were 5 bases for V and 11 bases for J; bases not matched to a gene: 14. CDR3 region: CASSQRETGGSVAFF. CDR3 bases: TGTGCCAGCAGTCAACGGGAGACAGGGGGCTCGGTGGCTTTCTTT.

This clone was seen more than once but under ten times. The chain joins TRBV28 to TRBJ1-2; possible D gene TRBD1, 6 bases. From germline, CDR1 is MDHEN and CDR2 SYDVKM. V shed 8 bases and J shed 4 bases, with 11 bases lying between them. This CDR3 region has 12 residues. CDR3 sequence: CASSGQTYGYTF. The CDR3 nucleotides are TGTGCCAGCTCAGGACAGACCTATGGCTACACCTTC.

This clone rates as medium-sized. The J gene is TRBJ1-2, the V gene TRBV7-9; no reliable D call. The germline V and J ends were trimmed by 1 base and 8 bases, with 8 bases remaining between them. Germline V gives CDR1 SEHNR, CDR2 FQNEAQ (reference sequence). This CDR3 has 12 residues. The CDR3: CASSLEIGGYTF. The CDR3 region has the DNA TGTGCCAGCAGCTTAGAAATAGGGGGCTACACCTTC.

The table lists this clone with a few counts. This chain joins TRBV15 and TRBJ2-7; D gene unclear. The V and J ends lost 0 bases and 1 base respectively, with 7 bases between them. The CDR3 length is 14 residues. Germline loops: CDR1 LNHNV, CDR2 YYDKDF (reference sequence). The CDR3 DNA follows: TGTGCCACCAGCAGAGATCGCGGATCCTACGAGCAGTACTTC. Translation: CATSRDRGSYEQYF.

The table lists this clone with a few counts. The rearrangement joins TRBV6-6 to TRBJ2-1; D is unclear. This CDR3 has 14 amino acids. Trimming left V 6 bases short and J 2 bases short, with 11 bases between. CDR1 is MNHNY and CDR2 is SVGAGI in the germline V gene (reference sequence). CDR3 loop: CASSQDGTYNEQFF. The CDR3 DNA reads TGTGCCAGCAGCCAGGACGGAACCTACAATGAGCAGTTCTTC.

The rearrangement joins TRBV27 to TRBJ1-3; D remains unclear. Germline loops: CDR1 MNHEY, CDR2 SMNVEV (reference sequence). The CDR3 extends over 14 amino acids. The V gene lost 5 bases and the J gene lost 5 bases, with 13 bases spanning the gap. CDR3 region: CASSLSWARNTIYF. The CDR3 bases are TGTGCCAGCAGTCTCTCCTGGGCCAGAAACACCATATATTTT.

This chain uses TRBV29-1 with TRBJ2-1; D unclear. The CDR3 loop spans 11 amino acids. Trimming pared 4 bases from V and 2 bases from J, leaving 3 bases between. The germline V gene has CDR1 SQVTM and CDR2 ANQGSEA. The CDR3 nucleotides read TGCAGCGTTGGCCCCTACAATGAGCAGTTCTTC. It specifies CSVGPYNEQFF.

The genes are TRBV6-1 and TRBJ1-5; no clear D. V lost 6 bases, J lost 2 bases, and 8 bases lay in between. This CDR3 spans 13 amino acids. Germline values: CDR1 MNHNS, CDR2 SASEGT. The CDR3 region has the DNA TGTGCCAGCAGCATCGACCGCAATCAGCCCCAGCATTTT. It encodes CASSIDRNQPQHF.

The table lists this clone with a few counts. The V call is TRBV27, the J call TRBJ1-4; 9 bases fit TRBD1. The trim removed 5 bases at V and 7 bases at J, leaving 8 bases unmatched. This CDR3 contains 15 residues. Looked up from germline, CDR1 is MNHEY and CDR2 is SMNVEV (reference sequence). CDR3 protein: CASSPHRGRLEKLFF. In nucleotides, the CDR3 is TGTGCCAGCAGTCCACACAGGGGGCGACTTGAAAAACTGTTTTTT.

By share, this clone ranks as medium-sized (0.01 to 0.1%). CDR3 DNA sequence: TGTGCCAGCAGTGATTTTCCCCAACAAGGCTACACCTTC. Its translation is CASSDFPQQGYTF. This chain links TRBV2 with TRBJ1-2; D not certain. The V gene's germline CDR1 is SNHLY and CDR2 FYNNEI. V lost 3 bases, J lost 8 bases, and 13 bases lay in between. There are 13 residues in the CDR3.

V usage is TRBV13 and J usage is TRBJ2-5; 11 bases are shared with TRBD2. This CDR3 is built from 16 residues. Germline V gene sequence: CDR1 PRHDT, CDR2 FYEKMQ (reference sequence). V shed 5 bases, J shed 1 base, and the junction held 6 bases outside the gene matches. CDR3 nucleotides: TGTGCCAGCAGCCCTAGGGGACTAGCGGCCCAAGAGACCCAGTACTTC. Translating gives CASSPRGLAAQETQYF.

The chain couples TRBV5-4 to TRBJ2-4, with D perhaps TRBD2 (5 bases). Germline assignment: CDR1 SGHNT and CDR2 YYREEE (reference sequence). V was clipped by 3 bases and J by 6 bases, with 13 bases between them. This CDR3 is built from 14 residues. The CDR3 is CASSYPGTPNIQYF. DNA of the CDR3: TGTGCCAGCAGCTACCCGGGAACCCCAAACATTCAGTACTTC.

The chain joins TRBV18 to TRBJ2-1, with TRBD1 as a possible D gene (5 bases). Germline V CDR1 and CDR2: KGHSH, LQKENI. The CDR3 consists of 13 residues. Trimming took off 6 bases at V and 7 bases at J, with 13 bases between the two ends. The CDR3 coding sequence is TGTGCCAGCTCTGAAGGGGTAGGGAATGAGCAGTTCTTC. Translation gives CASSEGVGNEQFF.

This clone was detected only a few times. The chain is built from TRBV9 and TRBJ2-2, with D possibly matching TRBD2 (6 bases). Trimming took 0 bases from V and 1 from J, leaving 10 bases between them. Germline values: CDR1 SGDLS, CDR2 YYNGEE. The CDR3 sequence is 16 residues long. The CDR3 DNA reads TGTGCCAGCAGCGTAGCCGGGACTGTGAACACCGGGGAGCTGTTTTTT. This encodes CASSVAGTVNTGELFF.

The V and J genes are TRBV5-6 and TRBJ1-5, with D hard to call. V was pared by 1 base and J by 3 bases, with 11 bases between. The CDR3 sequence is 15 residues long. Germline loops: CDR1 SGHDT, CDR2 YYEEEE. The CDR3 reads CASSLYGIFNQPQHF. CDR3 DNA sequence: TGTGCCAGCAGCTTGTACGGAATCTTCAATCAGCCCCAGCATTTT.

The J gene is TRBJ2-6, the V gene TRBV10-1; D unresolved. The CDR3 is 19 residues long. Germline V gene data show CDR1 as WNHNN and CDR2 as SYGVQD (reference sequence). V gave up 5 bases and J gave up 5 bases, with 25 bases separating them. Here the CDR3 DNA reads TGCGCCAGCAGTTTATGGCGAAGATCGCACAAAGGTCGGGCCAACGTCCTGACTTTC. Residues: CASSLWRRSHKGRANVLTF.

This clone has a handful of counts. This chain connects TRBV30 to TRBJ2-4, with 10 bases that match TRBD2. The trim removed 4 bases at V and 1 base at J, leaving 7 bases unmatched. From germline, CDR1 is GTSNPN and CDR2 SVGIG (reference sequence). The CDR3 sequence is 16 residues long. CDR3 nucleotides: TGTGCCTGGAACGGAGCGGGAGGGGGGGCCAAAAACATTCAGTACTTC. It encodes CAWNGAGGGAKNIQYF.

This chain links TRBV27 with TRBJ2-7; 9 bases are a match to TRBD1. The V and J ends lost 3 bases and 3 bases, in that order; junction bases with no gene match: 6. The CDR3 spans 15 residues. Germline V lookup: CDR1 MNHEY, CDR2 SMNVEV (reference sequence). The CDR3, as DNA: TGTGCCAGCAGTTTCAAGACAGGGGGTCACTACGAGCAGTACTTC. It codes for CASSFKTGGHYEQYF.

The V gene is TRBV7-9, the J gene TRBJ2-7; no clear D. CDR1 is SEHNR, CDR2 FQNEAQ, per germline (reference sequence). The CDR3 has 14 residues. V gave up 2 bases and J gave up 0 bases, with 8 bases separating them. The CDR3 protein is CASSLLERSYEQYF. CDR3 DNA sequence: TGTGCCAGCAGCTTATTAGAGCGCTCCTACGAGCAGTACTTC.

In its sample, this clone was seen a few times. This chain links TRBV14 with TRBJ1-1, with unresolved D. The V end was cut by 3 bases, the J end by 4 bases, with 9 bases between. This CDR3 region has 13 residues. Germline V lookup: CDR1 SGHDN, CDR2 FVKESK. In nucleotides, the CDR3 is TGTGCCAGCAGCCAGTTTGAGGGCACTGAAGCTTTCTTT. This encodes CASSQFEGTEAFF.

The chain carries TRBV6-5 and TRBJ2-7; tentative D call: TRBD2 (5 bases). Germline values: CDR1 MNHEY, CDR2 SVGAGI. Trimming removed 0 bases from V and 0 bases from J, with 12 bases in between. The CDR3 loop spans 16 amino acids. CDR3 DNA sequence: TGTGCCAGCAGTTACTCGGTGGGAGCCCTCTCCTACGAGCAGTACTTC. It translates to CASSYSVGALSYEQYF.

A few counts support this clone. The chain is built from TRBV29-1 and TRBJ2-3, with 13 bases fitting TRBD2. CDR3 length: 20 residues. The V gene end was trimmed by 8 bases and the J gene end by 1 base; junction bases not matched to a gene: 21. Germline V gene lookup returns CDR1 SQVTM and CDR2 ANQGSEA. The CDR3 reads CSIQNTGFRTSGRGTDTQYF. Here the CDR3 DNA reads TGCAGCATCCAAAATACGGGTTTTAGGACTAGCGGGAGAGGCACAGATACGCAGTATTTT.

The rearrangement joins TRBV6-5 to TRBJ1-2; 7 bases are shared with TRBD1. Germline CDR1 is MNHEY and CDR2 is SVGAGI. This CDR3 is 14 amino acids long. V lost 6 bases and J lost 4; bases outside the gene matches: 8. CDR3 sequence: CASSPGGVAYGYTF. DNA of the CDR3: TGTGCCAGCAGCCCAGGGGGGGTAGCCTATGGCTACACCTTC.

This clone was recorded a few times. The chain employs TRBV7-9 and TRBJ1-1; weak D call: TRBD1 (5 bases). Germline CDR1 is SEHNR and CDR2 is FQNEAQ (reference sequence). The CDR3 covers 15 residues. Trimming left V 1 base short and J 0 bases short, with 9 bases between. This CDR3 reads CASSLGQSMNTEAFF. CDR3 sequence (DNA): TGTGCCAGCAGCTTAGGACAGTCAATGAACACTGAAGCTTTCTTT.

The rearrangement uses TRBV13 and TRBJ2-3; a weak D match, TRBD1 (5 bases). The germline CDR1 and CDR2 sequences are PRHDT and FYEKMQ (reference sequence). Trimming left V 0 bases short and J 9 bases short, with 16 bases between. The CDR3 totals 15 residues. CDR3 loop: CASSLGDNPPDTQYF. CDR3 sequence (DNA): TGTGCCAGCAGCTTAGGGGACAACCCGCCGGACACGCAGTATTTT.

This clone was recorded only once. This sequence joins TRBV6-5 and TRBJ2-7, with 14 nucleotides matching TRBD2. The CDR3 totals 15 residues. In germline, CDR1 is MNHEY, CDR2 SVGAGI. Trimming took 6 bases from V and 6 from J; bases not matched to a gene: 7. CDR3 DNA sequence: TGTGCCAGCAGATTGATTGGACTAGCGGGGGGCGAGCAGTACTTC. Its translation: CASRLIGLAGGEQYF.

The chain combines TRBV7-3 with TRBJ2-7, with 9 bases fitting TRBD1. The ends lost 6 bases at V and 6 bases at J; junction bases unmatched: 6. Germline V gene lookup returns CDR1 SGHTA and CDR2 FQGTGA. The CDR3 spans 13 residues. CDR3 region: CASSFGQGSEQYF. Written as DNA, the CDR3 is TGTGCCAGCAGTTTCGGACAGGGGAGCGAGCAGTACTTC.